This entry features one T cell receptor (beta chain) sequence. RNA in amounts of roughly 0.5 to 1 ug was reverse transcribed with random hexamers. A single record per CDR3 protein comes from TCRdb applying MiXCR to the immunoSEQ multiplex PCR reads. The data show 65,000 to 95,000 distinct CDR3 sequences, approximately 95% seen once. This sample was included in a study of CD8 T cells in Susac syndrome. CDR1 is SGHVS, CDR2 FNYEAQ, per germline. V lost 5 bases, J lost 7 bases, and 15 bases lay in between. The CDR3 sequence is 15 residues long. This receptor was obtained from a human donor with Susac syndrome. This sequence joins TRBV7-6 and TRBJ1-6; D remains unclear. Sequencing input: CD8+ T cells from PBMCs. CDR3 in DNA: TGTGCCAGCAGCCCCGGCGGATCGGGGAATTCACCCCTCCACTTT. Protein product: CASSPGGSGNSPLHF.